Here is one T cell receptor (beta chain) with its context. The antigen remains unidentified. Trimming removed 8 bases from V and 6 bases from J, with 16 bases in between. The CDR3 consists of 13 residues. The germline V gene has CDR1 SEHNR and CDR2 FQNEAQ (reference sequence). Using immunoSEQ multiplex PCR, the repertoire was profiled, and TCRdb retains in-frame clones only, with some absent. The data show around 20,000 clones, with around 94% seen just once and under 6.5% held by the top ten. These data come from a study of brain T cells in children with intractable seizures. General observations from the study: Patients' HCMV serostatus was unknown; virus specificity rests on CDR3 similarity alone.

The receptor comes from a boy aged 5-17 years with focal cortical dysplasia and intractable seizures. Sequences were derived from peripheral blood, sampled at surgery. This chain uses TRBV7-9 with TRBJ1-2; possibly TRBD1 for D (6 bases). CDR3 DNA: TGTGCCAGCTCTTTACAGGGTACTGATGGCTACACCTTC. Its protein is CASSLQGTDGYTF.